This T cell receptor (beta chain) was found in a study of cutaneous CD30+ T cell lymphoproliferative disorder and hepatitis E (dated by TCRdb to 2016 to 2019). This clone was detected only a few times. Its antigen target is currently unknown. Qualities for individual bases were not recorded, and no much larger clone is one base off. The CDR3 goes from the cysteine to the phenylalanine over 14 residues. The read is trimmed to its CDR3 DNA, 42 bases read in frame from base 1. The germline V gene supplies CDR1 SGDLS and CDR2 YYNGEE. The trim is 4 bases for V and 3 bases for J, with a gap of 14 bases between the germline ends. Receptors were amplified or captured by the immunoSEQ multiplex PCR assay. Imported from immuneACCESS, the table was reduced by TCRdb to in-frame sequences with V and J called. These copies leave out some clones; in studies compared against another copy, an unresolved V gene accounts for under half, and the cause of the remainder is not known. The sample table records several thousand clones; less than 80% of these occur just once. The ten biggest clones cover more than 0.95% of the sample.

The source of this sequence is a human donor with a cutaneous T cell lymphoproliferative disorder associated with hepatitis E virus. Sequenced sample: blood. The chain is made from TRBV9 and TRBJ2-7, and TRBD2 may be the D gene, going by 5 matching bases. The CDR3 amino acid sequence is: CASSPRGELYEQYF. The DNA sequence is TGTGCCAGCAGCCCGCGTGGGGAGCTCTACGAGCAGTACTTC.